This TCR beta chain emerged from a study of blood T cell repertoires in COVID-19. Turning to the study itself: Both acute and convalescent COVID-19 samples were obtained from the United States, Italy and Spain. Sample material is recorded as cDNA or gDNA derived from T cells, B-cell-depleted T cells, or PBMCs.

Libraries were prepared by immunoSEQ multiplex PCR; TCRdb keeps only in-frame clonotypes and omits some of them. The sample contains roughly 160,000 clones, around nine tenths of which appear only once. The length of the CDR3 is 17 residues. Trimming cost V 7 bases and J 1 base; bases outside gene matches: 13. Germline CDR1 MNHEY, CDR2 SMNVEV (reference sequence). The sample taken for sequencing was peripheral blood. The sequence derives from a man over 45 who had recovered from COVID-19. This chain joins TRBV27 and TRBJ1-2; 9 nucleotides agree with TRBD1. CDR3 DNA sequence: TGTGCCAGCACCGAAGTGGGACAGGGACTACTTAACTATGGCTACACCTTC. It yields the protein CASTEVGQGLLNYGYTF.